This T cell receptor beta chain was found in a study of T-cell memory formation after mild COVID-19. Across the whole study: TCR clusters showed largely donor specificity.

From 5'RACE with constant-segment primers came TCR alpha and TCR beta cDNA libraries that carried sample barcodes and UMIs. Using its own MiXCR run on the 5' RACE reads, TCRdb lists one record per CDR3 protein. Here the sample spans fewer than 650,000 distinct CDR3 sequences, 20% to 25% being singletons. Concerning this clonotype itself: Its antigen is undetermined.

Study-wide points: Nothing confirmed that second-wave clones peaking on day 37 were specific for SARS-CoV-2.

CDR3 size: 14 residues. Trimming took 3 bases from V and 5 from J, leaving 10 bases between them. The sequenced sample was PBMCs or a T cell subset sorted from them (not recorded which). The receptor comes from an adult woman who had mild COVID-19 (a few samples of this study predate the infection). Cell type and time point are not known. This chain joins TRBV12-3 or TRBV12-4 and TRBJ2-2; D is unresolved. The chain's CDR3 is CASSFAGRTGELFF. Written as DNA, the CDR3 is TGTGCCAGCAGTTTCGCAGGCCGAACCGGGGAGCTGTTTTTT.